The rows below give T cell receptor beta chains drawn from one sample of a study of cytomegalovirus exposure and HLA in healthy donors. Assay: immunoSEQ multiplex PCR; the TCRdb copy retains only in-frame clones and omits some. Here the sample spans 70,000 to 100,000 clones, more than 70% being singletons. The sequenced material came from PBMCs. These receptors were collected from a man aged 18 to 35 in good health and CMV-seronegative. The CDR3 runs from the conserved cysteine through the conserved F or W. The D gene is left open where the match is weak. Clone size is stated in some rows and not others, as once, few, many or a class when expanded.

cdr3_nt | cdr3_aa | v_call | clone_size | j_call | d_call
TGTGCCAGCAGCTTGGCTGGAAGGGCTAGCGGGGGACTGTACGAGCAGTACTTC | CASSLAGRASGGLYEQYF | TRBV5-4 | . | TRBJ2-7 | TRBD2
TGTGCCAGCAGCTTATCAGGCCACAGGGGAGGGAACACTGAAGCTTTCTTT | CASSLSGHRGGNTEAFF | TRBV7-2 | . | TRBJ1-1 | TRBD1
TGTGCCAGCTCAGGACAGGGGATCTCTGGAAACACCATATATTTT | CASSGQGISGNTIYF | TRBV18 | . | TRBJ1-3 | TRBD1
TGTGCCAGCAGGATAGGGGGACAGGGGACCTACGAGCAGTACTTC | CASRIGGQGTYEQYF | TRBV6-5 | . | TRBJ2-7 | TRBD1
TGTGCCACCAATCTACCTAGCGAGTACAATGAGCAGTTCTTC | CATNLPSEYNEQFF | TRBV15 | . | TRBJ2-1 | .
TGTGCCACCAGCAGAGGGCAGGACTACAATCAGCCCCAGCATTTT | CATSRGQDYNQPQHF | TRBV15 | once | TRBJ1-5 | .
TGTGCCAGCAGTTACATCTCGGCAGGGAGGCATTCACCCCTCCACTTT | CASSYISAGRHSPLHF | TRBV6-5 | . | TRBJ1-6 | .
TGTGCCAGCAGCCAAACAGCTAGCACAGATACGCAGTATTTT | CASSQTASTDTQYF | TRBV7-9 | . | TRBJ2-3 | .
TGCGCCAGCAGCTGGTCACCGGGACAGGGAACCTACGAGCAGTACTTC | CASSWSPGQGTYEQYF | TRBV5-1 | . | TRBJ2-7 | TRBD1
TGCGCCAGCAGCGCACAGGGTAGCGGGGAGCTGTTTTTT | CASSAQGSGELFF | TRBV5-1 | . | TRBJ2-2 | .
TGTGCCAGCAGTTACTCGAGACTTAGGGGCACTGAAGCTTTCTTT | CASSYSRLRGTEAFF | TRBV6-5 | . | TRBJ1-1 | .
TGTGCCAGCAGTGCTCTAGCTGTGGGCGAGACCCAGTACTTC | CASSALAVGETQYF | TRBV6-1 | . | TRBJ2-5 | .
TGTGCCTGGAGTCACGGACAGGGAAAGACCCAGTACTTC | CAWSHGQGKTQYF | TRBV30 | once | TRBJ2-5 | TRBD1
TGCGCCAGCAGCCAAGCTCCGGGGTCCCCTGAAGCTTTCTTT | CASSQAPGSPEAFF | TRBV4-1 | . | TRBJ1-1 | .
TGTGCCAGCAGCCAAGGGGAGGGGCATGAGCAGTTCTTC | CASSQGEGHEQFF | TRBV4-2 | . | TRBJ2-1 | TRBD2
TGCGCCAGCAGTGAGGGGGGGACTAGCCGTGAGACCCAGTACTTC | CASSEGGTSRETQYF | TRBV10-1 | . | TRBJ2-5 | TRBD2
TGTGCCAGCAGCCAAGATAGGGTTGGCGGGATCGGTGGCTACACCTTC | CASSQDRVGGIGGYTF | TRBV4-2 | . | TRBJ1-2 | .
TGCAGCGTTGGCAGACTAGCGGGGGGTCGCACAGATACGCAGTATTTT | CSVGRLAGGRTDTQYF | TRBV29-1 | . | TRBJ2-3 | TRBD2
TGTGCCAGCAGTGACCGGACTAGCGCTCGGCCTTTTGAGCAGTACTTC | CASSDRTSARPFEQYF | TRBV6-1 | . | TRBJ2-7 | TRBD2
TGCAGCGTCCTAAAGGGACAGGGTGGTGAAAAACTGTTTTTT | CSVLKGQGGEKLFF | TRBV29-1 | . | TRBJ1-4 | TRBD1
TGTGCCAGCAGCTTAGTCTCGTACAATGAGCAGTTCTTC | CASSLVSYNEQFF | TRBV7-6 | . | TRBJ2-1 | .
TGTGCCAGTAGTCTTGGACAGACCCCCTGGCGGAACACTGAAGCTTTCTTT | CASSLGQTPWRNTEAFF | TRBV19 | . | TRBJ1-1 | .
TGCGCCAGCAGCCCCAGCCCGGGGAGCTCCTACAATGAGCAGTTCTTC | CASSPSPGSSYNEQFF | TRBV4-1 | once | TRBJ2-1 | .
TGTGCCAGCAGCACAACAGGGGATGGTGAGCAGTTCTTC | CASSTTGDGEQFF | TRBV7-9 | few | TRBJ2-1 | TRBD1
TGTGCCAGCAGCCCCCAGGACAGGGCCTACGAGCAGTACTTC | CASSPQDRAYEQYF | TRBV13 | . | TRBJ2-7 | TRBD1
TGTGCCAGCTCACCACCGGGGGGGACCAATTCACCCCTCCACTTT | CASSPPGGTNSPLHF | TRBV18 | . | TRBJ1-6 | .
TGCGCCAGCAGCTTGGGCAGGGGGACGGAAAAACTGTTTTTT | CASSLGRGTEKLFF | TRBV5-1 | . | TRBJ1-4 | TRBD1
TGTGCCAGCTCGGACAGATCCCTTAATCAGCCCCAGCATTTT | CASSDRSLNQPQHF | TRBV2 | . | TRBJ1-5 | .
TGTGCCTGGATACCCCCGCGGGGCATCGAGGGGGCCAACGTCCTGACTTTC | CAWIPPRGIEGANVLTF | TRBV30 | . | TRBJ2-6 | .
TGTGCCAGCAGTCCCGACAGGGAGGCAGCTTTCTTT | CASSPDREAAFF | TRBV6-5 | . | TRBJ1-1 | TRBD1
TGTGCCAGCAGCACCGGGACAGGGAGTTCACCCCTCCACTTT | CASSTGTGSSPLHF | TRBV7-9 | once | TRBJ1-6 | TRBD1
TGTGCCAGCAGTGAAATGAGAGGGGGGGGAGAGACCCAGTACTTC | CASSEMRGGGETQYF | TRBV2 | once | TRBJ2-5 | .
TGTGCCAGCAGCCCTGGGCTCTCTGGCTATGGCTACACCTTC | CASSPGLSGYGYTF | TRBV5-6 | . | TRBJ1-2 | .
TGCGCCAGCTCCCTTAGGGAGACAGGGAGCTACGAGCAGTACTTC | CASSLRETGSYEQYF | TRBV5-1 | . | TRBJ2-7 | TRBD1
TGCGCCAGCAGCCTAGGGACAGGCAGTAGCACAGATACGCAGTATTTT | CASSLGTGSSTDTQYF | TRBV5-1 | . | TRBJ2-3 | TRBD1
TGTGCCAGCAGCTTAGCCCGGGGGGGGGCGAGATCCTCTGGAAACACCATATATTTT | CASSLARGGARSSGNTIYF | TRBV7-9 | once | TRBJ1-3 | .